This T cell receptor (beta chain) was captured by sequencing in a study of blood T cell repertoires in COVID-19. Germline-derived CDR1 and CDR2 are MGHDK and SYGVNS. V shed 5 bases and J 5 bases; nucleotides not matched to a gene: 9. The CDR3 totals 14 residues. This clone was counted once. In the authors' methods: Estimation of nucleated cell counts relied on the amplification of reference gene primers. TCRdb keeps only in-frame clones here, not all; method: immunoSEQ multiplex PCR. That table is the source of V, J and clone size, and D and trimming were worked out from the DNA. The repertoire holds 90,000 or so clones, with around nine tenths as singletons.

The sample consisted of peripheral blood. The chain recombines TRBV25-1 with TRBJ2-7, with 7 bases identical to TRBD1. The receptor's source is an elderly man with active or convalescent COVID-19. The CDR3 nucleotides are TGTGCCAGCAGTCCGTCGAAAGGGGGCAACGAGCAGTACTTC. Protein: CASSPSKGGNEQYF.